The present entry profiles one T cell receptor beta chain with its context. Assay used: immunoSEQ multiplex PCR; TCRdb lists only in-frame clones, some missing. The sample yields fewer than 100,000 clones, 65% to 90% seen once. This entry belongs to a study of OX40 agonist ivuxolimab in advanced cancers. Study details: Two patients with cutaneous melanoma and one with hepatocellular carcinoma, three in total, showed partial responses.

Trimming left V 2 bases short and J 7 bases short, with 23 bases between. The length of the CDR3 is 18 residues. Germline V gene data show CDR1 as LNHDA and CDR2 as SQIVND (reference sequence). The chain employs TRBV19 and TRBJ1-4; a possible D gene is TRBD1 (5 bases). The TCR comes from an adult with an advanced solid tumor such as melanoma, head and neck, liver or kidney cancer. The source material was CD4+ or CD8+ T cells sorted from blood, sampled in a trial of the OX40 agonist ivuxolimab. CDR3 DNA sequence: TGTGCCAGTAGTATACGTGCGGCTAGTGACAGTAGGATTGAAAAACTGTTTTTT. Translation: CASSIRAASDSRIEKLFF. Full variable domain (missing parts from reference TRBV19 and TRBJ1-4): DGGITQSPKYLFRKEGQNVTLSCEQNLNHDAMYWYRQDPGQGLRLIYYSQIVNDFQKGDIAEGYSVSREKKESFPLTVTSAQKNPTAFYLCASSIRAASDSRIEKLFFGSGTQLSVL.